This TCR beta chain derives from a study of naive and memory T cell subsets. Whole-blood samples were approximately 2.6 ml of peripheral blood from healthy adult volunteers. For blood and skin samples, reverse transcription used TCR alpha and beta constant primers. TCRdb ran MiXCR on the 5' RACE reads and lists one entry per CDR3 protein. This table has over 20,000 distinct CDR3 sequences, 20% to 25% appearing once. From germline, CDR1 is ENHRY and CDR2 SYGVKD. The CDR3 is 15 amino acids. The J segment lost 8 bases and the V segment lost 0 bases, leaving 7 bases of the junction unmatched. This TCR was recovered from a female donor in good health. This rearrangement joins TRBV10-3 to TRBJ2-1; TRBD2 matches at 7 bases. CDR3 in amino acids: CAISESIAGADEQFF. The CDR3 nucleotides read TGTGCCATCAGTGAGTCAATCGCGGGAGCGGATGAGCAGTTCTTC.